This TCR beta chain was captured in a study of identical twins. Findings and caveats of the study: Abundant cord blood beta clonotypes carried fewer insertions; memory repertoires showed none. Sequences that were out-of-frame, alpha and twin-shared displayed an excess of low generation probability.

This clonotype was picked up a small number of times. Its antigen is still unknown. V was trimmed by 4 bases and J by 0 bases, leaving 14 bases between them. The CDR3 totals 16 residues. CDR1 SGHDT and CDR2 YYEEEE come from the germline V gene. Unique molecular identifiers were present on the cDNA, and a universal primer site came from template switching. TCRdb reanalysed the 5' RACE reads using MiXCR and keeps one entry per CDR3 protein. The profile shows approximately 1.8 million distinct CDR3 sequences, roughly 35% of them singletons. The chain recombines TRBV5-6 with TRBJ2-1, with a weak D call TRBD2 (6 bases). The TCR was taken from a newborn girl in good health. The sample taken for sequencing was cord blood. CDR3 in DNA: TGTGCCAGCAGCGTCCCGGGACTTAGCTCCTACAATGAGCAGTTCTTC. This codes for CASSVPGLSSYNEQFF.